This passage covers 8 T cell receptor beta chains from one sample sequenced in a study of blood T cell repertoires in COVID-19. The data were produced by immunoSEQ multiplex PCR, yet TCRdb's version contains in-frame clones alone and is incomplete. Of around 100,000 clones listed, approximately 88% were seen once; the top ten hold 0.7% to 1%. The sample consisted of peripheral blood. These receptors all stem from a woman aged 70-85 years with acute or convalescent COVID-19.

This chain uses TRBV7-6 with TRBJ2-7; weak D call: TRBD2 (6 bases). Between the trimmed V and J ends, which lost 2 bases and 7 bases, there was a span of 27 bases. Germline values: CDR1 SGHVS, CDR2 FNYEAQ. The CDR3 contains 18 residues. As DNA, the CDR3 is TGTGCCAGCAGCTTAAACCCCAGCGGGTTCTCCACCATAGGGGAGCAGTACTTC. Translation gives CASSLNPSGFSTIGEQYF. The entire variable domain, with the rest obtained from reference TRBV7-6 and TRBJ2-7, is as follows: GAGVSQSPRYKVTKRGQDVALRCDPISGHVSLYWYRQALGQGPEFLTYFNYEAQQDKSGLPNDRFSAERPEGSISTLTIQRTEQRDSAMYRCASSLNPSGFSTIGEQYFGPGTRLTVT.

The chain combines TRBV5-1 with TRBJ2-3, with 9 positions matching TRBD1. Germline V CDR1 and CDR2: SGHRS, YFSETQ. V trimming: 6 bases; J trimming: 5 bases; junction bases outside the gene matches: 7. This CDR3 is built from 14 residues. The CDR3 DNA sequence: TGCGCCAGCAACCTACAGGGGGCGGAAGATACGCAGTATTTT. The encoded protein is CASNLQGAEDTQYF.

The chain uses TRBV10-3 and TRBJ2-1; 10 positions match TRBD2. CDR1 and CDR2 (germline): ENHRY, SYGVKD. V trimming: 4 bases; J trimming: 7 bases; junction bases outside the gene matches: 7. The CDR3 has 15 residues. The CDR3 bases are TGTGCCATCAGTGCTAAGCGGGAGGGGTGGAATGAGCAGTTCTTC. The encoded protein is CAISAKREGWNEQFF.

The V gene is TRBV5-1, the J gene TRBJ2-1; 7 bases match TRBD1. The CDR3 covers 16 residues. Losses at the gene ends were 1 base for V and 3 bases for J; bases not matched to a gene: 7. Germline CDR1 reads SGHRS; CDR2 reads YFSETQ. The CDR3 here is CASSLSGQEGYNEQFF. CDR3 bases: TGCGCCAGCAGCTTGTCCGGACAGGAAGGCTACAATGAGCAGTTCTTC.

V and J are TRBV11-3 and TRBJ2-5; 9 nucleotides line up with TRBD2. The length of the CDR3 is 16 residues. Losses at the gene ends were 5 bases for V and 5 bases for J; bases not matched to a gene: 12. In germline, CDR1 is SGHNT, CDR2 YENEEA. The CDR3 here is CASSLRTSEVLETQYF. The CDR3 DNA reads TGTGCCAGCAGCCTCCGGACTAGCGAGGTCCTGGAGACCCAGTACTTC.

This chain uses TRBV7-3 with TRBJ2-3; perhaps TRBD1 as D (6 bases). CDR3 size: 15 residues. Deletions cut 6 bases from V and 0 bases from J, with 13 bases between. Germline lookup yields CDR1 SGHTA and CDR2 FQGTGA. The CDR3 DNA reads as TGTGCCAGCAGTCCAACAGGGATCAGCACAGATACGCAGTATTTT. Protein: CASSPTGISTDTQYF. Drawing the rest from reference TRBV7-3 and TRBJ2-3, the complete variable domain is GAGVSQTPSNKVTEKGKYVELRCDPISGHTALYWYRQSLGQGPEFLIYFQGTGAADDSGLPNDRFFAVRPEGSVSTLKIQRTERGDSAVYLCASSPTGISTDTQYFGPGTRLTVL.

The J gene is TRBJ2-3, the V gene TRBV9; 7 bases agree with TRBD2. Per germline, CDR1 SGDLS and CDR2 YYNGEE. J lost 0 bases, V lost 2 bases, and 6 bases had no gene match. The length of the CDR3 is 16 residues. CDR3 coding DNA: TGTGCCAGCAGCGTGTTAGGGCGGGGGAGCACAGATACGCAGTATTTT. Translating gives CASSVLGRGSTDTQYF.

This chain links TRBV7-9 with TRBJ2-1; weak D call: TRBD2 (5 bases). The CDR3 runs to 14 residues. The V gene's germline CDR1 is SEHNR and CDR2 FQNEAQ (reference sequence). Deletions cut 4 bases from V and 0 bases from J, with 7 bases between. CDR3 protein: CASSSGGSYNEQFF. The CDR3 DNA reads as TGTGCCAGCAGCTCAGGAGGCTCCTACAATGAGCAGTTCTTC.